This note documents a single T cell receptor (beta chain) sequence. Its target is unknown. CDR1 and CDR2 from the germline V gene are MGHRA and YSYEKL. The CDR3 covers 17 residues. Germline trimming cut 1 base from V and 4 bases from J; bases unmatched to any gene: 10. This specimen belongs to a study of T cell responses to AZD1222 COVID-19 vaccine. Whole-study results and caveats: Spike as a whole was targeted by vaccine-associated CD4 TCRs, dominant at 160-218 and 743-854.

Clones were read by immunoSEQ multiplex PCR, and TCRdb kept only the in-frame ones, dropping some. This table holds more than 110,000 clones, about 92% found once. The genes are TRBV4-1 and TRBJ2-1; 7 nucleotides align to TRBD1. This receptor was taken from an adult in good health. The sample in question was peripheral blood, obtained on day 0 of AZD1222 vaccination. The CDR3 DNA sequence: TGCGCCAGCAGCCAAGTGAAGGGGGCCGTGGTATACAATGAGCAGTTCTTC. Protein: CASSQVKGAVVYNEQFF.